Presented here are 14 T cell receptor beta chains from one specimen sequenced in a study of blood T cell repertoires in COVID-19. Profiling relied on immunoSEQ multiplex PCR, and the TCRdb table lists in-frame clones only, not all of them. The data show some 120,000 clones, 70% to 75% seen once. Sample: peripheral blood. The source is a man aged 80 or over with COVID-19, enrolled during active disease.

In its sample, this clone was seen once. The chain recombines TRBV10-2 with TRBJ2-7; no clear D gene. Trimming left V 3 bases short and J 3 bases short, with 6 bases between. Germline lookup yields CDR1 WSHSY and CDR2 SAAADI. The CDR3 is 12 residues long. The CDR3 loop reads CASSEGGYEQYF. The CDR3 nucleotides are TGCGCCAGCAGTGAAGGCGGCTACGAGCAGTACTTC.

J is TRBJ1-2 and V is TRBV9; the D gene is possibly TRBD1 (6 bases). The V gene lost 0 bases and the J gene lost 4 bases, with 10 bases spanning the gap. This CDR3 is 14 amino acids long. Germline V gene sequence: CDR1 SGDLS, CDR2 YYNGEE. The CDR3: CASSVDGGPYGYTF. In nucleotides, the CDR3 is TGTGCCAGCAGCGTAGATGGGGGCCCCTATGGCTACACCTTC.

This clone has just a few counts. The chain has TRBV9 and TRBJ1-1; TRBD1 might be the D (5 bases). The CDR3 is 12 residues long. V lost 5 bases and J 3 bases, leaving 8 bases between the germline ends. Germline CDR1 SGDLS, CDR2 YYNGEE. The CDR3 loop reads CASSPGYTEAFF. The CDR3, as DNA: TGTGCCAGCAGTCCAGGGTACACTGAAGCTTTCTTT.

J is TRBJ1-1 and V is TRBV6-2 or TRBV6-3; D not certain. CDR3 length: 14 residues. In germline, CDR1 is MNHEY, CDR2 SVGEGT. Deletions cut 2 bases from V and 0 bases from J, with 7 bases between. The CDR3 DNA reads TGTGCCAGCAGTTACCGGGGTATGAACACTGAAGCTTTCTTT. Translated: CASSYRGMNTEAFF.

This chain joins TRBV27 and TRBJ1-6; 10 nucleotides agree with TRBD1. This CDR3 region has 15 residues. J lost 8 bases, V lost 5 bases, and 6 bases had no gene match. The germline V gene has CDR1 MNHEY and CDR2 SMNVEV (reference sequence). This CDR3 reads CASSPEGQGYSPLHF. In DNA, the CDR3 is TGTGCCAGCAGTCCAGAGGGACAGGGGTATTCACCCCTCCACTTT.

This clone appeared a single time. The gene calls are TRBV29-1 and TRBJ1-2; a possible D gene is TRBD1 (6 bases). V was shortened by 2 bases and J by 8 bases, with 15 bases between the two germline ends. Germline values: CDR1 SQVTM, CDR2 ANQGSEA. This CDR3 comprises 13 residues. The CDR3 bases are TGCAGCGTTGAATGGGCAGGGGAGACGGGCTACACCTTC. This gives the protein CSVEWAGETGYTF.

The rearrangement links TRBV7-8 to TRBJ2-7; 9 positions agree with TRBD2. V was clipped by 0 bases and J by 3 bases; unmatched bases: 21. This CDR3 comprises 21 residues. Germline V gives CDR1 SGHVS, CDR2 FQNEAQ. The CDR3 DNA is TGTGCCAGCAGCTTAGCCCTAATCGCGGGGGCGGGAGGGGTTATAGGCTACGAGCAGTACTTC. The encoded protein is CASSLALIAGAGGVIGYEQYF.

In its sample, this clone was seen once. J is TRBJ2-3 and V is TRBV12-3 or TRBV12-4; D call uncertain. The CDR3 spans 13 residues. The V gene lost 5 bases and the J gene lost 0 bases, with 6 bases spanning the gap. The CDR3 spells CASSQTSTDTQYF. The CDR3 region has the DNA TGTGCCAGCAGTCAAACTAGCACAGATACGCAGTATTTT.

This chain's CDR3 is CASSLAVPGGEQYF. The CDR3, as DNA: TGTGCCAGCAGCCTCGCAGTGCCGGGAGGCGAGCAGTACTTC. V is TRBV5-6 and J is TRBJ2-7; the match to TRBD2 covers 7 bases. The germline V gene encodes CDR1 SGHDT and CDR2 YYEEEE. Losses at the gene ends were 4 bases for V and 6 bases for J; bases not matched to a gene: 10. This CDR3 has 14 residues.

For the CDR3, the DNA is TGTGCCAGCAGTTTATTTGGGACAGGCTATCAGCCCCAGCATTTT. It is translated as CASSLFGTGYQPQHF. The chain employs TRBV28 and TRBJ1-5; 8 bases are a match to TRBD1. The CDR3 extends over 15 amino acids. Germline lookup yields CDR1 MDHEN and CDR2 SYDVKM. J gave up 5 bases and V 1 base, and 4 bases lay outside the gene matches.

This chain uses TRBV3-1 (or the pseudogene TRBV3-2) with TRBJ1-2; no reliable D call. The germline V gene has CDR1 LGHDT and CDR2 YNNKEL (reference sequence). V dropped 3 bases and J dropped 7 bases, with 9 bases sitting between them. This CDR3 has 12 amino acids. The CDR3 nucleotides read TGTGCCAGCAGCCAGTATATCTCTGGCTACACCTTC. It yields the protein CASSQYISGYTF.

The CDR3 DNA follows: TGTGCCAGCAGTCCCCGGGACAGGGGGTTCGAGCAGTACTTC. This sequence encodes CASSPRDRGFEQYF. The chain combines TRBV6-5 with TRBJ2-7; 11 bases agree with TRBD1. V shed 5 bases, J shed 6 bases, and the junction held 6 bases outside the gene matches. The CDR3 is made up of 14 amino acids. Germline CDR1 is MNHEY and CDR2 is SVGAGI.

This clone appeared a few times. The chain employs TRBV19 and TRBJ1-2, with unresolved D. CDR1 LNHDA and CDR2 SQIVND come from the germline V gene (reference sequence). V shed 5 bases and J shed 8 bases, with 12 bases lying between them. The CDR3 is made up of 12 amino acids. CDR3 in DNA: TGTGCCAGTAGTCCCCTTGTGCGGGGCTACACCTTC. Its protein product is CASSPLVRGYTF.

V usage is TRBV5-4 and J usage is TRBJ2-1; 7 bases match TRBD1. Unmatched junction bases numbered 6, after V lost 4 bases and J lost 5 bases. From germline, CDR1 is SGHNT and CDR2 YYREEE (reference sequence). This CDR3 is 14 amino acids long. CDR3 protein: CASSLTGNDNEQFF. CDR3 nucleotides: TGTGCCAGCAGCCTGACAGGGAATGACAATGAGCAGTTCTTC.